Only one count was recorded for the clone carrying this T cell receptor (beta chain). The target antigen is unknown. This specimen comes from a study of cytomegalovirus exposure and HLA in healthy donors. Overall study results and limits: The study assumed roughly uniform donor sequencing depth for presence/absence analyses. As a later analysis revealed, the rate of TCR association differed by HLA locus, with DRB1 most and HLA-C fewest. An ancestry cluster, one associated with Asian ancestry, reportedly showed fewer N-insertions than the 666-donor mean in a later analysis. An observed cluster of highly shared sequence variants was recorded as a likely sequencing artifact.

A multiplex PCR was run with 60 Vbeta primers and 13 Jbeta primers. Sequencing was performed with immunoSEQ multiplex PCR; in TCRdb, only in-frame clones are kept and a portion is missing. The table lists tens of thousands of clones, around 78% of them singletons, with around 0.63% in the top ten. Germline loops: CDR1 SGHTA, CDR2 FQGNSA. CDR3 length equals 14 residues. Trimming at V came to 3 bases and at J to 1 base, leaving 2 bases not matched to a gene. Sequencing was performed on PBMCs. The TCR comes from a man between 25 and 39 years old in good health and CMV-seronegative. The chain has TRBV7-2 and TRBJ1-1; 7 nucleotides match TRBD1. The CDR3 protein is CASSFHRGNTEAFF. CDR3 sequence (DNA): TGTGCCAGCAGCTTCCACAGGGGGAACACTGAAGCTTTCTTT.